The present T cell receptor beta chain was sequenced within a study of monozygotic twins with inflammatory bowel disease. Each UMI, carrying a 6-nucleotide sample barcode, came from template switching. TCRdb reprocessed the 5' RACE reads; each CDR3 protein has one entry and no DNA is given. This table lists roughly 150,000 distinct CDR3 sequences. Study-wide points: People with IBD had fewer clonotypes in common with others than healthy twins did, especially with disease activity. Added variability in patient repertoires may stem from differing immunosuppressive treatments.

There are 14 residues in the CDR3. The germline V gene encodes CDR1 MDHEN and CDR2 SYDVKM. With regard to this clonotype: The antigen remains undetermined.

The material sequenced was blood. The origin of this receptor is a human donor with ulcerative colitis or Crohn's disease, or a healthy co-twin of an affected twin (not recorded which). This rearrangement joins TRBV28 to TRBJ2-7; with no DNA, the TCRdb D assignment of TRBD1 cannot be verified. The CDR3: CASSTGTGGLEQYF.